A selection of T cell receptor beta chains follows, all from one sample in a study of T-cell memory formation after mild COVID-19. One entry per CDR3 protein, called by TCRdb with MiXCR from the 5' RACE reads. The sample has a few hundred thousand distinct CDR3 sequences, about a sixth seen once. Material for sequencing was PBMCs or a T cell subset sorted from them (not recorded which). The receptor source for this set is a man aged 18 to 29 who had mild COVID-19 (a few samples of this study predate the infection). Cell type and time point are not known. Both conserved end residues are trimmed from each CDR3. A D gene is named only where the DNA matches it firmly.

TRBD2,TRBJ2-3,14,TRBV9,ASSSPLAGGYDTQY
.,TRBJ2-1,10,TRBV6-5,ASSYGSNEQF
.,TRBJ2-3,11,TRBV20-1,SAPGVSTDTQY
TRBD2,TRBJ2-7,13,TRBV7-8,ASRRTGRGDYEQY
.,TRBJ1-1,17,TRBV7-9,ASSSRVLLYGRMNTEAF
.,TRBJ2-4,13,TRBV7-3,ASSQSWGGENIQY
.,TRBJ2-5,12,TRBV11-2,ASSLGVAKGTQY
.,TRBJ2-7,11,TRBV6-2/TRBV6-3,ASSYGQVREQY
.,TRBJ2-5,15,TRBV6-5,ASSYSMQPDVAETQY
TRBD1,TRBJ1-1,15,TRBV4-1,ASSQDTTGQGGTEAF
TRBD2,TRBJ2-1,13,TRBV15,ATSGGLAGDNEQF
.,TRBJ1-5,11,TRBV25-1,ASGRGSNQPQH
.,TRBJ2-3,10,TRBV20-1,SAPDVTDTQY
TRBD2,TRBJ2-1,13,TRBV5-1,ASSLEGLDSNEQF
.,TRBJ1-5,14,TRBV6-2/TRBV6-3,ASSHGSGGGRQPQH
.,TRBJ2-2,11,TRBV23-1,ASTARVSGELF
TRBD1,TRBJ1-2,12,TRBV10-2,ASSFVQGGDGYT
.,TRBJ2-5,13,TRBV9,ASSVVGGWEETQY
.,TRBJ1-2,17,TRBV5-1,ASSLTKGQSSPKPYGYT
TRBD1,TRBJ1-1,10,TRBV7-9,ASSFQGGEAF
.,TRBJ1-1,14,TRBV7-2,ASSSSATGRNTEAF
.,TRBJ1-2,10,TRBV18,ASSPSQGGYT
.,TRBJ2-3,11,TRBV6-5,ASSYLETDTQY
TRBD2,TRBJ2-2,15,TRBV5-1,ASSLSLAGFNTGELF
.,TRBJ2-7,11,TRBV6-2/TRBV6-3,ASSSQVGYEQY
.,TRBJ2-5,11,TRBV5-1,ASGGGAQETQY
.,TRBJ2-7,12,TRBV7-9,ASSSTRGTNEQY
.,TRBJ2-5,11,TRBV7-2,ASSSLHQETQY
.,TRBJ2-7,10,TRBV6-2/TRBV6-3,ASSKSTHEQY
TRBD1,TRBJ2-5,13,TRBV6-5,ASRQGALLQETQY
.,TRBJ1-1,18,TRBV5-1,ASSLVPGTSPDLKNTEAF
.,TRBJ2-3,9,TRBV6-2/TRBV6-3,ASNTGQAQY
.,TRBJ2-1,15,TRBV7-8,ASSLGPASSSYNEQF
.,TRBJ1-1,14,TRBV5-1,ASSLTPWARNTEAF
.,TRBJ1-5,11,TRBV6-6,ASSYSNNQPQH
.,TRBJ2-1,10,TRBV24-1,ATSGDVDEQF
.,TRBJ2-5,11,TRBV20-1,SAWGRAGETQY
.,TRBJ2-7,11,TRBV5-1,ASSLLDSYEQY
TRBD1,TRBJ2-2,14,TRBV20-1,SARKTGTGHTGELF
TRBD2,TRBJ2-5,12,TRBV20-1,SAGRGVGLETQY
.,TRBJ2-3,14,TRBV9,ASSVVPSNRPDTQY
.,TRBJ2-3,12,TRBV27,ASSRDGPTDTQY
.,TRBJ2-7,15,TRBV7-9,ASSLAWQSTEPYEQY
TRBD1,TRBJ1-5,13,TRBV4-1,ASSPPGGHNQPQH
.,TRBJ2-5,13,TRBV15,ATSRFPDSQETQY
.,TRBJ2-1,11,TRBV7-2,ASSYGQGDEQF
.,TRBJ2-3,10,TRBV6-5,ASRSGTDTQY